The 27 T cell receptor beta chains below all came from one sample that was sequenced in a study of blood T cell repertoires in COVID-19. TCRdb keeps only in-frame clones here, not all; method: immunoSEQ multiplex PCR. This table holds approximately 250,000 clones, 84% found once. The sequenced sample was peripheral blood. The receptors derive from a man in his 60s with acute or convalescent COVID-19.

The chain joins TRBV27 to TRBJ2-5; possible D gene TRBD2, 6 bases. Trimming removed 5 bases at V and 1 base at J, with 8 bases between. The germline V gene encodes CDR1 MNHEY and CDR2 SMNVEV (reference sequence). This CDR3 contains 13 residues. CDR3 in DNA: TGTGCCAGCAGTGAGGAGGGCCAAGAGACCCAGTACTTC. Amino acids: CASSEEGQETQYF.

The count of this clone is one. J is TRBJ1-4 and V is TRBV5-1, with D maybe TRBD1 (6 bases). Trimming left V 4 bases short and J 3 bases short, with 13 bases between. CDR1 and CDR2 from the germline V gene are SGHRS and YFSETQ. The CDR3 sequence is 15 residues long. CDR3 residues: CASSRRGPPNEKLFF. The DNA for the CDR3 is TGCGCCAGCAGCAGGCGGGGGCCACCTAATGAAAAACTGTTTTTT. Looking up the rest from reference TRBV5-1 and TRBJ1-4 gives the full variable domain: KAGVTQTPRYLIKTRGQQVTLSCSPISGHRSVSWYQQTPGQGLQFLFEYFSETQRNKGNFPGRFSGRQFSNSRSEMNVSTLELGDSALYLCASSRRGPPNEKLFFGSGTQLSVL.

This clone was detected a few times. V usage is TRBV3-1 (or the pseudogene TRBV3-2) and J usage is TRBJ2-7, with TRBD2 matching 7 bases. The CDR3 covers 15 residues. Germline V CDR1 and CDR2: LGHDT, YNNKEL (reference sequence). J was trimmed by 5 bases and V by 4 bases; bases with no gene match: 11. The CDR3 DNA sequence: TGTGCCAGCAGCCTTCAACGCCTGGCGGGGGACGAGCAGTACTTC. It yields the protein CASSLQRLAGDEQYF.

This clone was seen only once. This chain connects TRBV29-1 to TRBJ2-5, with 7 nucleotides matching TRBD2. J lost 2 bases, V lost 7 bases, and 7 bases had no gene match. Germline assignment: CDR1 SQVTM and CDR2 ANQGSEA. The CDR3 extends over 13 amino acids. This CDR3 is CSALGGTQETQYF. CDR3 DNA: TGCAGCGCCCTGGGGGGGACGCAAGAGACCCAGTACTTC.

The chain combines TRBV5-1 with TRBJ1-1, with D unresolved. Germline CDR1 and CDR2: SGHRS and YFSETQ. This CDR3 region has 13 residues. Trimming cost V 0 bases and J 11 bases, with 14 bases left between them. The DNA for the CDR3 is TGCGCCAGCAGCTTGGGGCCCGGGGATCCCGCTTTCTTT. It is translated as CASSLGPGDPAFF.

The chain combines TRBV19 with TRBJ2-5, with 8 bases aligning to TRBD2. Unmatched junction bases numbered 7, after V lost 5 bases and J lost 5 bases. This CDR3 has 14 amino acids. Germline CDR1 LNHDA, CDR2 SQIVND (reference sequence). In DNA, the CDR3 is TGTGCCAGTAGTGACAGCGGGAGTGGTGAGACCCAGTACTTC. Amino acids: CASSDSGSGETQYF.

The rearrangement uses TRBV18 and TRBJ1-3; TRBD1 aligns across 7 bases. The CDR3 runs 15 residues. Germline V CDR1 and CDR2: KGHSH, LQKENI. Losses at the gene ends were 2 bases for V and 5 bases for J; bases not matched to a gene: 6. The CDR3 protein is CASSPNWGQRNTIYF. The DNA for the CDR3 is TGTGCCAGCTCACCAAACTGGGGACAGCGAAACACCATATATTTT.

The chain carries TRBV19 and TRBJ2-3; 7 positions agree with TRBD2. Germline trimming cut 5 bases from V and 2 bases from J; bases unmatched to any gene: 10. The CDR3 sequence is 16 residues long. Per the germline V gene, CDR1 is LNHDA and CDR2 is SQIVND (reference sequence). The CDR3 spells CASSSRDSGPTDTQYF. Here the CDR3 DNA reads TGTGCCAGTAGTTCCCGGGATAGCGGGCCCACAGATACGCAGTATTTT.

This clone was seen many times. J is TRBJ2-1 and V is TRBV6-2 or TRBV6-3; tentatively, D is TRBD1 (6 bases). Germline assignment: CDR1 MNHEY and CDR2 SVGEGT. V lost 2 bases to trimming and J lost 4 bases, with 12 bases between them. The CDR3 sequence is 15 residues long. CDR3 nucleotides: TGTGCCAGCAGTTACGGGGGCGAGGGTTACAATGAGCAGTTCTTC. This sequence encodes CASSYGGEGYNEQFF.

The rearrangement joins TRBV12-3 or TRBV12-4 to TRBJ1-2; the match to TRBD1 covers 7 bases. Trimming cost V 4 bases and J 8 bases; bases outside gene matches: 7. The CDR3 is 13 residues long. CDR3 DNA: TGTGCCAGCAGTTACGACAGGGAATACGGCTACACCTTC. Amino acid sequence: CASSYDREYGYTF.

In this sample, this clone turned up once. J is TRBJ2-5 and V is TRBV7-2, with a weak D call TRBD1 (5 bases). CDR3 length: 17 residues. CDR1 is SGHTA, CDR2 FQGNSA, per germline. Deletions cut 8 bases from V and 5 bases from J, with 27 bases between. CDR3 DNA: TGTGCCAGCGGCATTGGATGGGGCAGGTACGAGAGGGAGACCCAGTACTTC. Translated, it gives CASGIGWGRYERETQYF.

The chain uses TRBV6-5 and TRBJ1-1, with D perhaps TRBD1 (5 bases). Trimming left V 4 bases short and J 1 base short, with 10 bases between. The CDR3 has 14 residues. Germline V gives CDR1 MNHEY, CDR2 SVGAGI. The CDR3 loop reads CASSSQDRNTEAFF. In DNA, the CDR3 is TGTGCCAGCAGTTCCCAAGACAGGAACACTGAAGCTTTCTTT.

This clone occurred once. CDR3 region: CASRRGASNSPLHF. The CDR3 coding sequence is TGTGCCAGCAGGCGGGGGGCGTCGAATTCACCCCTCCACTTT. The rearrangement links TRBV6-5 to TRBJ1-6, with TRBD1 as a possible D gene (6 bases). Germline CDR1 MNHEY, CDR2 SVGAGI. This CDR3 region has 14 residues. With 6 bases removed from V and 7 bases from J, the gap between germline ends came to 13 bases.

The rearrangement links TRBV18 to TRBJ2-1, with 13 bases identical to TRBD2. CDR1 is KGHSH and CDR2 is LQKENI in the germline V gene. Trimming removed 4 bases from V and 10 bases from J; junction bases left unmatched: 10. This CDR3 contains 16 residues. Written as DNA, the CDR3 is TGTGCCAGCTCACGGCCCGGACTAGCGGGAGTGGGGGAGCAGTTCTTC. It codes for CASSRPGLAGVGEQFF.

The chain couples TRBV4-1 to TRBJ2-1, with 8 bases aligning to TRBD1. Trimming removed 4 bases from V and 7 bases from J; junction bases left unmatched: 12. There are 16 residues in the CDR3. Per germline, CDR1 MGHRA and CDR2 YSYEKL. This chain's CDR3 is CASSPRVQGAGNEQFF. The CDR3 DNA sequence: TGCGCCAGCAGCCCAAGGGTTCAGGGGGCTGGGAATGAGCAGTTCTTC.

This chain links TRBV28 with TRBJ1-4; 7 bases fit TRBD1. Trimming at V came to 2 bases and at J to 8 bases, leaving 2 bases not matched to a gene. The germline gives CDR1 MDHEN, CDR2 SYDVKM. The CDR3 covers 13 residues. The CDR3 nucleotides are TGTGCCAGCAGTTTAGGAGGGGGCGAAAAACTGTTTTTT. Translating gives CASSLGGGEKLFF.

This sequence joins TRBV4-1 and TRBJ2-7; the match to TRBD2 covers 15 bases. V shed 3 bases and J 12 bases; nucleotides not matched to a gene: 6. Germline V CDR1 and CDR2: MGHRA, YSYEKL. The CDR3 spans 14 residues. CDR3 sequence (DNA): TGCGCCAGCAGCCAGGGACTAGCGGGAGGTCGAACGTACTTC. Amino acids: CASSQGLAGGRTYF.

Of note for this clone: This same CDR3 is encoded by further DNA sequences in the sample. The chain carries TRBV18 and TRBJ2-5, with 10 nucleotides matching TRBD2. There are 15 residues in the CDR3. Germline V CDR1 and CDR2: KGHSH, LQKENI. The V segment lost 2 bases and the J segment 3 bases; nucleotides outside the gene matches: 3. CDR3 coding DNA: TGTGCCAGCTCACCAGGCACTAGCGGGGAAGAGACCCAGTACTTC. Translating gives CASSPGTSGEETQYF.

The chain employs TRBV5-1 and TRBJ2-3, with 11 bases matching TRBD2. Germline V CDR1 and CDR2: SGHRS, YFSETQ. The V and J ends lost 4 bases and 2 bases, in that order; junction bases with no gene match: 3. The CDR3 has 15 residues. CDR3 DNA: TGCGCCAGCAGCCTAGCGGGGGGCCTCACAGATACGCAGTATTTT. Protein: CASSLAGGLTDTQYF.

The CDR3 loop is CASSQGGGLVQPQHF. The CDR3 nucleotides read TGTGCCAGCAGCCAAGGGGGAGGTTTGGTTCAGCCCCAGCATTTT. The chain recombines TRBV3-1 (or the pseudogene TRBV3-2) with TRBJ1-5, with unresolved D. With 1 base removed from V and 6 bases from J, the gap between germline ends came to 13 bases. The CDR3 totals 15 residues. Per germline, CDR1 LGHDT and CDR2 YNNKEL (reference sequence).

The DNA for the CDR3 is TGTGCCAGTAGTGGATCGGGACATTCGAATGGCTACACCTTC. The encoded protein is CASSGSGHSNGYTF. The rearrangement links TRBV19 to TRBJ1-2; a possible D gene is TRBD1 (6 bases). V lost 5 bases and J 6 bases, leaving 16 bases between the germline ends. Germline lookup yields CDR1 LNHDA and CDR2 SQIVND (reference sequence). CDR3 length equals 14 residues.

The chain joins TRBV10-3 to TRBJ2-5; the match to TRBD2 covers 9 bases. The length of the CDR3 is 15 residues. After removal of 3 bases from V and 5 bases from J, the junction contained 7 bases not matched to a gene. Germline V gene lookup returns CDR1 ENHRY and CDR2 SYGVKD. Written as DNA, the CDR3 is TGTGCCATCAGTGAAGGCGGGGGGGCTCGGGAGACCCAGTACTTC. This encodes CAISEGGGARETQYF.

The chain is built from TRBV19 and TRBJ2-7, with 7 nucleotides matching TRBD2. The CDR3 covers 14 residues. Germline-derived CDR1 and CDR2 are LNHDA and SQIVND (reference sequence). The V and J ends lost 10 bases and 2 bases, in that order; junction bases with no gene match: 11. The CDR3 is CATRGGSPTYEQYF. The CDR3, as DNA: TGTGCCACCCGGGGCGGGAGCCCCACCTACGAGCAGTACTTC.

This clone was found once. This chain uses TRBV19 with TRBJ1-6; no clear D. Per germline, CDR1 LNHDA and CDR2 SQIVND (reference sequence). The V and J ends lost 10 bases and 7 bases respectively, with 23 bases between them. The CDR3 sequence is 16 residues long. The DNA of the CDR3 is TGTGCCACTTCCCTTCCGGGCAGGTCGGGGAATTCACCCCTCCACTTT. Its protein product is CATSLPGRSGNSPLHF.

The V gene is TRBV11-3, the J gene TRBJ2-3; possible D gene TRBD1, 5 bases. Per germline, CDR1 SGHNT and CDR2 YENEEA. The V and J ends lost 8 bases and 2 bases respectively, with 11 bases between them. This CDR3 comprises 13 residues. The CDR3 DNA reads as TGTGCCAGCTCGGACACCTCCACAGATACGCAGTATTTT. This encodes CASSDTSTDTQYF.

This sequence joins TRBV5-1 and TRBJ2-2; D not resolved. Trimming took off 0 bases at V and 1 base at J, with 7 bases between the two ends. The CDR3 totals 15 residues. Germline CDR1 reads SGHRS; CDR2 reads YFSETQ. Here the CDR3 DNA reads TGCGCCAGCAGCTTGGTCGGGTTGAACACCGGGGAGCTGTTTTTT. It translates to CASSLVGLNTGELFF. Full variable domain (remainder filled in from reference TRBV5-1 and TRBJ2-2): KAGVTQTPRYLIKTRGQQVTLSCSPISGHRSVSWYQQTPGQGLQFLFEYFSETQRNKGNFPGRFSGRQFSNSRSEMNVSTLELGDSALYLCASSLVGLNTGELFFGEGSRLTVL.

The gene calls are TRBV5-1 and TRBJ2-1; D may be TRBD1 (6 bases). Trimming pared 3 bases from V and 10 bases from J, leaving 8 bases between. This CDR3 spans 11 amino acids. Per the germline V gene, CDR1 is SGHRS and CDR2 is YFSETQ. The CDR3: CASSWDIEQFF. In DNA, the CDR3 is TGCGCCAGCAGCTGGGACATCGAGCAGTTCTTC.